This TCR beta chain was captured by sequencing in a study of Ad26.COV2.S vaccination and SARS-CoV-2 variants. On the study more broadly: Each vaccinee took Ad26.COV2.S intramuscularly, once or twice 56 days apart.

Produced via immunoSEQ multiplex PCR; TCRdb's table is partial and in-frame only. The profile shows fewer than 500,000 clones, roughly 91% of them singletons. Noted treatment: around 19 received Ad26.COV2.S at low or high dose, single or two shots; several received placebo; per-sample allocation not given. Vaccine and placebo recipients were sampled on day 63 after the first injection. Whoever gave the sample was an adult aged 18-55 years in Boston. V shed 2 bases and J shed 4 bases, with 17 bases lying between them. Germline V CDR1 and CDR2: LGHDT, YNNKEL (reference sequence). The CDR3 contains 16 residues.

The source is a person aged 18-65 years who received the Ad26.COV2.S COVID-19 vaccine or a placebo. This specimen was peripheral blood, taken in a trial of Ad26.COV2.S vaccine versus placebo. This chain links TRBV3-1 (or the pseudogene TRBV3-2) with TRBJ2-5, with D possibly being TRBD1 (6 bases). CDR3: CASSQNLGQLLETQYF. CDR3 bases: TGTGCCAGCAGCCAAAACCTTGGACAGTTGTTAGAGACCCAGTACTTC.